The 24 T cell receptor beta chains given below trace back to one sample, sequenced in a study of PD-L1 blockade in urothelial cancer. Time point indicated: peripheral blood 6 weeks after treatment start. This table comes from immunoSEQ multiplex PCR, and its TCRdb copy is limited to in-frame clones, with some not included. The repertoire holds around 110,000 clones, with roughly 91% as singletons. The sample here was PBMCs, taken around atezolizumab (anti-PD-L1) treatment. The source of these receptors is a man between 60 and 70 years old with urothelial cancer.

V gene TRBV28 combines with J gene TRBJ1-4; 9 nucleotides align to TRBD1. With V trimmed by 6 bases and J by 7 bases, 6 bases remained unmatched. There are 14 residues in the CDR3. The germline CDR1 and CDR2 sequences are MDHEN and SYDVKM. CDR3 sequence reads: CASRLGGQGEKLFF. The CDR3 DNA sequence: TGTGCCAGCAGACTGGGGGGACAGGGTGAAAAACTGTTTTTT.

The V and J genes are TRBV10-3 and TRBJ2-1, with D perhaps matching TRBD1 (6 bases). The CDR3 consists of 12 residues. Germline loops: CDR1 ENHRY, CDR2 SYGVKD. V dropped 11 bases and J dropped 8 bases, with 16 bases sitting between them. The CDR3 is CAAGVQGYEQFF. CDR3 coding DNA: TGTGCCGCAGGTGTACAGGGATATGAGCAGTTCTTC.

This clone was counted a single time. The rearrangement links TRBV5-5 to TRBJ1-1; D is unclear. The V gene's germline CDR1 is SGHKS and CDR2 YYEKEE (reference sequence). This CDR3 contains 15 residues. V was pared by 3 bases and J by 3 bases, with 15 bases between. The CDR3 loop reads CASSSIPFGDTEAFF. The CDR3 region has the DNA TGTGCCAGCAGCTCCATCCCCTTCGGAGACACTGAAGCTTTCTTT.

This chain joins TRBV6-5 and TRBJ1-5; the match to TRBD1 covers 9 bases. With V trimmed by 6 bases and J by 7 bases, 7 bases remained unmatched. The CDR3 length is 14 residues. Germline V CDR1 and CDR2: MNHEY, SVGAGI. DNA for the CDR3: TGTGCCAGCAGCCTCACAGGGGGCGACCAGCCCCAGCATTTT. Protein sequence: CASSLTGGDQPQHF.

This chain uses TRBV2 with TRBJ2-7; 9 nucleotides line up with TRBD1. Losses at the gene ends were 0 bases for V and 0 bases for J; bases not matched to a gene: 9. CDR3 length: 18 amino acids. Germline-derived CDR1 and CDR2 are SNHLY and FYNNEI. Here the CDR3 DNA reads TGTGCCAGCAGTGAAGCCCTGTTCTCGGGACAGGGCTCCTACGAGCAGTACTTC. This gives the protein CASSEALFSGQGSYEQYF. Combining the CDR3 with reference TRBV2 and TRBJ2-7 gives the whole variable domain EPEVTQTPSHQVTQMGQEVILRCVPISNHLYFYWYRQILGQKVEFLVSFYNNEISEKSEIFDDQFSVERPDGSNFTLKIRSTKLEDSAMYFCASSEALFSGQGSYEQYFGPGTRLTVT.

The chain recombines TRBV19 with TRBJ2-3; perhaps TRBD1 as D (6 bases). The CDR3 runs to 15 residues. Germline V lookup: CDR1 LNHDA, CDR2 SQIVND (reference sequence). V was cut by 1 base and J by 0 bases, with 8 bases left in between. CDR3 sequence (DNA): TGTGCCAGTAGTATAGGGACAGATAGCACAGATACGCAGTATTTT. It is translated as CASSIGTDSTDTQYF.

CDR3 protein: CASSQAGVPDTQYF. The CDR3 coding sequence is TGTGCCAGCAGCCAAGCGGGAGTTCCAGATACGCAGTATTTT. The chain carries TRBV11-3 and TRBJ2-3, with 8 bases matching TRBD2. The CDR3 has 14 residues. After removal of 5 bases from V and 4 bases from J, the junction contained 5 bases not matched to a gene. The germline CDR1 and CDR2 sequences are SGHNT and YENEEA.

The rearrangement links TRBV11-2 to TRBJ1-1; TRBD1 matches at 7 bases. The trim removed 5 bases at V and 5 bases at J, leaving 17 bases unmatched. This CDR3 has 17 residues. Germline CDR1 and CDR2: SGHAT and FQNNGV. The CDR3 nucleotides are TGTGCCAGCAGCCCCGGGGTAGGGGGCGCAGGAAGTACTGAAGCTTTCTTT. Residues: CASSPGVGGAGSTEAFF.

The chain uses TRBV4-1 and TRBJ2-2; TRBD2 aligns across 11 bases. V dropped 1 base and J dropped 7; count of bases not matched to a gene: 2. Germline values: CDR1 MGHRA, CDR2 YSYEKL. The CDR3 runs to 15 residues. The CDR3 bases are TGCGCCAGCAGCCAAGTAGCGGGGGGGAACGGGGAGCTGTTTTTT. Its protein is CASSQVAGGNGELFF.

This clone turned up a few times. The J gene is TRBJ2-1, the V gene TRBV5-4, with 10 bases fitting TRBD2. The germline gives CDR1 SGHNT, CDR2 YYREEE (reference sequence). This CDR3 has 18 amino acids. Trimming removed 0 bases from V and 7 bases from J; junction bases left unmatched: 13. Here the CDR3 reads CASSLGLAGVGGRNEQFF. DNA of the CDR3: TGTGCCAGCAGCTTGGGGCTAGCGGGAGTTGGTGGGAGGAATGAGCAGTTCTTC. The full variable domain, rest sourced from reference TRBV5-4 and TRBJ2-1, is ETGVTQSPTHLIKTRGQQVTLRCSSQSGHNTVSWYQQALGQGPQFIFQYYREEENGRGNFPPRFSGLQFPNYSSELNVNALELDDSALYLCASSLGLAGVGGRNEQFFGPGTRLTVL.

The chain has TRBV27 and TRBJ2-1, with 10 bases lining up with TRBD2. The germline V gene has CDR1 MNHEY and CDR2 SMNVEV (reference sequence). J gave up 5 bases and V 5 bases, and 15 bases lay outside the gene matches. The CDR3 contains 18 residues. The CDR3 is CASSPNPRVAGGNNEQFF. The DNA of the CDR3 is TGTGCCAGCAGTCCCAACCCTCGGGTAGCGGGGGGTAACAATGAGCAGTTCTTC.

In DNA, the CDR3 is TGTGCCAGCAGCCTAGGGGCAGGGGAGAATTCACCCCTCCACTTT. Residues: CASSLGAGENSPLHF. The chain joins TRBV9 to TRBJ1-6; possible D gene TRBD1, 6 bases. Germline-derived CDR1 and CDR2 are SGDLS and YYNGEE. V was cut by 4 bases and J by 7 bases, with 15 bases left in between. There are 15 residues in the CDR3.

J is TRBJ1-4 and V is TRBV9; tentatively, D is TRBD1 (6 bases). Trimming left V 0 bases short and J 6 bases short, with 15 bases between. The germline gives CDR1 SGDLS, CDR2 YYNGEE. This CDR3 region has 16 residues. The CDR3 region has the DNA TGTGCCAGCAGCGTAGGCTCGTCAGGGGCGGATGAAAAACTGTTTTTT. The encoded protein is CASSVGSSGADEKLFF.

This clone appeared a single time. The gene calls are TRBV7-2 and TRBJ2-1, with 8 bases aligning to TRBD1. The CDR3 runs to 15 residues. V was clipped by 2 bases and J by 1 base; unmatched bases: 1. Per the germline V gene, CDR1 is SGHTA and CDR2 is FQGNSA. CDR3 nucleotides: TGTGCCAGCAGCTTAAGACAGGGGTCCTACAATGAGCAGTTCTTC. Amino acids: CASSLRQGSYNEQFF.

A note on this clone: Different DNA sequences within this sample yield the same CDR3. The rearrangement uses TRBV5-1 and TRBJ2-1; D may be TRBD2 (5 bases). The V end was cut by 5 bases, the J end by 7 bases, with 10 bases between. CDR1 and CDR2 (germline): SGHRS, YFSETQ. The CDR3 totals 12 residues. As DNA, the CDR3 is TGCGCCAGCAGTACTACTAGGAATGAGCAGTTCTTC. This codes for CASSTTRNEQFF.

The chain has TRBV19 and TRBJ1-4, with 8 bases aligning to TRBD1. The J segment lost 8 bases and the V segment lost 8 bases, leaving 10 bases of the junction unmatched. Germline CDR1 is LNHDA and CDR2 is SQIVND (reference sequence). This CDR3 has 14 amino acids. CDR3 nucleotides: TGTGCCAGTGGGGAGCGGACAGGGCCCGAAAAACTGTTTTTT. Its translation is CASGERTGPEKLFF.

V is TRBV29-1 and J is TRBJ2-1; 11 bases line up with TRBD2. Trimming took 3 bases from V and 5 from J; bases not matched to a gene: 3. The CDR3 has 14 residues. The germline V gene encodes CDR1 SQVTM and CDR2 ANQGSEA. In nucleotides, the CDR3 is TGCAGCGTTGATAGCGGGAGGGCGCACAATGAGCAGTTCTTC. Protein sequence: CSVDSGRAHNEQFF.

The chain uses TRBV19 and TRBJ1-4, with 9 nucleotides matching TRBD1. The V gene end was trimmed by 3 bases and the J gene end by 2 bases; junction bases not matched to a gene: 1. CDR1 is LNHDA and CDR2 is SQIVND in the germline V gene (reference sequence). The CDR3 is 15 amino acids. Here the CDR3 reads CASSMGQGTNEKLFF. DNA of the CDR3: TGTGCCAGTAGTATGGGACAGGGCACTAATGAAAAACTGTTTTTT. Full variable domain (rest looked up from reference TRBV19 and TRBJ1-4): DGGITQSPKYLFRKEGQNVTLSCEQNLNHDAMYWYRQDPGQGLRLIYYSQIVNDFQKGDIAEGYSVSREKKESFPLTVTSAQKNPTAFYLCASSMGQGTNEKLFFGSGTQLSVL.

The table lists this clone with a few counts. The rearrangement links TRBV5-6 to TRBJ2-7; TRBD2 might be the D (5 bases). From germline, CDR1 is SGHDT and CDR2 YYEEEE. Deletions cut 2 bases from V and 4 bases from J, with 16 bases between. The CDR3 has 15 residues. The CDR3 DNA reads TGTGCCAGCAGCTTTACGGGATCTAGAGTATACGAGCAGTACTTC. Its translation is CASSFTGSRVYEQYF.

The chain has TRBV9 and TRBJ1-2; D might be TRBD1 (6 bases). Looked up from germline, CDR1 is SGDLS and CDR2 is YYNGEE. V dropped 0 bases and J dropped 4 bases, with 16 bases sitting between them. This CDR3 contains 16 residues. The CDR3, as DNA: TGTGCCAGCAGCGTAGCTTCGACAGGAGCCCGCTATGGCTACACCTTC. Its protein is CASSVASTGARYGYTF.

This sequence joins TRBV11-3 and TRBJ2-3; 10 nucleotides agree with TRBD2. Trimming cost V 2 bases and J 3 bases; bases outside gene matches: 2. CDR1 is SGHNT and CDR2 is YENEEA in the germline V gene. The CDR3 runs 15 residues. Written as DNA, the CDR3 is TGTGCCAGCAGCTTACTAGCGGGGGCTACAGATACGCAGTATTTT. It encodes CASSLLAGATDTQYF.

The chain joins TRBV2 to TRBJ2-1, with D perhaps TRBD1 (5 bases). Germline CDR1 reads SNHLY; CDR2 reads FYNNEI. The CDR3 totals 13 residues. The V and J ends lost 5 bases and 3 bases respectively, with 8 bases between them. The CDR3 sequence: CASSPDNYNEQFF. The CDR3 DNA reads as TGTGCCAGCAGTCCGGACAACTACAATGAGCAGTTCTTC.

The CDR3 protein is CASSGKTSGATGELFF. The CDR3 bases are TGTGCCAGCAGTGGGAAGACTAGCGGGGCCACCGGGGAGCTGTTTTTT. The chain carries TRBV6-1 and TRBJ2-2, with 11 bases that match TRBD2. Germline trimming cut 4 bases from V and 4 bases from J; bases unmatched to any gene: 5. The V gene's germline CDR1 is MNHNS and CDR2 SASEGT. The CDR3 is made up of 16 amino acids.

V usage is TRBV6-1 and J usage is TRBJ2-1; 13 positions match TRBD2. The CDR3 sequence is 15 residues long. The V segment lost 4 bases and the J segment 4 bases; nucleotides outside the gene matches: 1. CDR1 is MNHNS, CDR2 SASEGT, per germline. The CDR3 spells CASSVLAGGYNEQFF. The DNA for the CDR3 is TGTGCCAGCAGTGTACTAGCGGGAGGGTACAATGAGCAGTTCTTC.